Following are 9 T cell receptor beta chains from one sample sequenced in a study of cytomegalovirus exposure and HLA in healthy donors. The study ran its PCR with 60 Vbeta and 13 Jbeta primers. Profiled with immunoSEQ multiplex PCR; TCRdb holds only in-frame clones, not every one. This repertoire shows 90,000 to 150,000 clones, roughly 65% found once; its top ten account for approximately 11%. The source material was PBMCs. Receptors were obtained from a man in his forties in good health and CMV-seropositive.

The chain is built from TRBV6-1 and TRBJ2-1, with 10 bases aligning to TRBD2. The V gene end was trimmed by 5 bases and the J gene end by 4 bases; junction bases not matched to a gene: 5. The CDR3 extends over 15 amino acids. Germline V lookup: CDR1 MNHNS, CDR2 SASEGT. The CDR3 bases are TGTGCCAGCAGTATAAGCGGGGGGGAATACAATGAGCAGTTCTTC. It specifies CASSISGGEYNEQFF.

The CDR3 DNA reads TGTGCCATCAGTGATCTAGCGGGGAGTAGGAATGAGCAGTTCTTC. Translation: CAISDLAGSRNEQFF. The chain has TRBV10-3 and TRBJ2-1, with TRBD2 matching 9 bases. Germline loops: CDR1 ENHRY, CDR2 SYGVKD. The CDR3 contains 15 residues. The trim removed 3 bases at V and 7 bases at J, leaving 7 bases unmatched.

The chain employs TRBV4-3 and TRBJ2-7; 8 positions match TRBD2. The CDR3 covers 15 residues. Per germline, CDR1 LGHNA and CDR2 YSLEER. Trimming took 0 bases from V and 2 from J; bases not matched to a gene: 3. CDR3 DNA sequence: TGCGCCAGCAGCCAAGAATTTAGCGGGACCTACGAGCAGTACTTC. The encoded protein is CASSQEFSGTYEQYF.

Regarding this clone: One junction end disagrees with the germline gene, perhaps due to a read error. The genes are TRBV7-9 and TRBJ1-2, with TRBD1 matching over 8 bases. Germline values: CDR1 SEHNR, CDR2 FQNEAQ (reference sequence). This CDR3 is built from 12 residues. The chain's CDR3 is CSSSRAGGVYTF. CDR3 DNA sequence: TGTTCCAGCAGCCGAGCAGGGGGCGTCTACACCTTC.

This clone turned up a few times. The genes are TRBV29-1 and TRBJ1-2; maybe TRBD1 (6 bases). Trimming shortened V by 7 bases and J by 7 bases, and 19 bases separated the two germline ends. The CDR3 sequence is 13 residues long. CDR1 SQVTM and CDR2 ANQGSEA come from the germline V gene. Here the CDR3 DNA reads TGCAGCGCTGGACGCCCCCAGGGGCGTGGCTACACCTTC. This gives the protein CSAGRPQGRGYTF.

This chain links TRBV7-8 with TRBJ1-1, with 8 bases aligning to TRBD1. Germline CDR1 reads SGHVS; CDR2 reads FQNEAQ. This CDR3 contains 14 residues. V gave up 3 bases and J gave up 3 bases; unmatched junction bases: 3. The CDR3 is CASSLTGDDTEAFF. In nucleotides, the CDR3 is TGTGCCAGCAGCTTGACAGGGGACGACACTGAAGCTTTCTTT.

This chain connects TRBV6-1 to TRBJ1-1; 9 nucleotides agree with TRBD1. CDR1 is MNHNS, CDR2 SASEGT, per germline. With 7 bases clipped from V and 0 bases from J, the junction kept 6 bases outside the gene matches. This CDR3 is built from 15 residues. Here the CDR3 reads CASTLTGGLNTEAFF. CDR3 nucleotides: TGTGCCAGCACCCTGACAGGGGGGTTGAACACTGAAGCTTTCTTT.

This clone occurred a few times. The CDR3 sequence: CAISAGQGGTEAFF. The CDR3 coding sequence is TGTGCCATCAGTGCGGGACAGGGGGGAACTGAAGCTTTCTTT. V and J are TRBV10-3 and TRBJ1-1; 11 bases map to TRBD1. CDR1 ENHRY and CDR2 SYGVKD come from the germline V gene. The CDR3 covers 14 residues. Trimming took 4 bases from V and 5 from J; bases not matched to a gene: 3.

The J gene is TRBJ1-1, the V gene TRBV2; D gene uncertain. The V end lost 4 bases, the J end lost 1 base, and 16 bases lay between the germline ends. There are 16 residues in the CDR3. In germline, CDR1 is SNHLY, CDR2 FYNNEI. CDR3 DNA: TGTGCCAGCAGTGTTCGGGGAAGGAGACAGAACACTGAAGCTTTCTTT. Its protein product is CASSVRGRRQNTEAFF.